The present T cell receptor (beta chain) was sequenced within a study of CD8+CD57+ T cells in acquired aplastic anemia. The authors sequenced patients whose flow cytometry had shown CD8+CD57+ cell expansion. In all patients, the disease was severe acquired aplastic anemia. With respect to this clonotype: Its antigen is unknown. Germline and junction disagree at one end, which may indicate a read error.

Study-wide results and limits: Roughly 27 shared CD8+ CDR3s appeared highly expressed within patients' immunodominant clones.

Template material for TCR beta VDJ and CDR3 profiling consisted of genomic DNA. From the reads, TCRdb called clonotypes with MiXCR, one entry per CDR3 protein. In the table there are more than 250,000 distinct CDR3 sequences, less than 85% of which are singletons. Per the germline V gene, CDR1 is SGHTA and CDR2 is FQGTGA. CDR3 length: 13 amino acids. The TCR comes from a human donor with aplastic anemia. Sequencing was carried out using sorted CD4+, CD8+, or CD8+CD57+ T cells (not recorded which) from PBMCs. This chain joins TRBV7-3 and TRBJ2-3, with D possibly TRBD2 on 6 matching bases. The CDR3 region has the DNA TGTGCCAGCGGGTACGGGGGAACAGACGAGCAGTACTTT. It specifies CASGYGGTDEQYF.